This is a list of T cell receptor beta chains from one sample in a study of cytomegalovirus exposure and HLA in healthy donors. Data came from immunoSEQ multiplex PCR; TCRdb stores just in-frame clones and leaves some out. The table records over 50,000 clones, more than 70% of them present only once. Material for sequencing was PBMCs. These TCRs come from a young man in good health and CMV-seropositive. CDR3s include the opening cysteine and the closing phenylalanine or tryptophan. The D gene is left open where the match is weak. Expanded clones get a size class; other rows say once, few or many, or leave the size out.

CDR3 DNA: TGTGCCAGCAGTTCCAGGGGGCGGGTTAATGAAAAACTGTTTTTT; CDR3 protein: CASSSRGRVNEKLFF; J gene: TRBJ1-4; V gene: TRBV27; clone size: once; D gene: TRBD1
CDR3 DNA: TGTGCCAGCAGTCCCCGGACTAGCGGACCCTACGAGCAGTACTTC; CDR3 protein: CASSPRTSGPYEQYF; J gene: TRBJ2-7; V gene: TRBV25-1; clone size: NA; D gene: TRBD2
CDR3 DNA: TGTGCCACCAGCGTTCGGCCGTGGCGGAATTCACCCCTCCACTTT; CDR3 protein: CATSVRPWRNSPLHF; J gene: TRBJ1-6; V gene: TRBV15; clone size: few; D gene: NA
CDR3 DNA: TGTGCCACCAGCCCCTCTCGGGGAGGTGACTATGGCTACACCTTC; CDR3 protein: CATSPSRGGDYGYTF; J gene: TRBJ1-2; V gene: TRBV15; clone size: NA; D gene: NA
CDR3 DNA: TGTGCCAGTAGAAGTCCGGGACTAGCGGGAGGACTGGGGAGCGATGAGCAGTTCTTC; CDR3 protein: CASRSPGLAGGLGSDEQFF; J gene: TRBJ2-1; V gene: TRBV19; clone size: NA; D gene: TRBD2
CDR3 DNA: TGTGCCAGTAGCCTTGGGACTAGCGGCTACGAGCAGTACTTC; CDR3 protein: CASSLGTSGYEQYF; J gene: TRBJ2-7; V gene: TRBV19; clone size: NA; D gene: TRBD2
CDR3 DNA: TGTGCCAGCAGTTACGATTCGGGAATGGGAAACACCATATATTTT; CDR3 protein: CASSYDSGMGNTIYF; J gene: TRBJ1-3; V gene: TRBV6-5; clone size: few; D gene: NA
CDR3 DNA: TGTGCCAGCAGCTTGGGGGCGGGAGCAGAATACGAGCAGTACTTC; CDR3 protein: CASSLGAGAEYEQYF; J gene: TRBJ2-7; V gene: TRBV7-3; clone size: NA; D gene: NA
CDR3 DNA: TGTGCCAGCAGCGCACGGACTAGCGGGAACCCCCTTTACAATGAGCAGTTCTTC; CDR3 protein: CASSARTSGNPLYNEQFF; J gene: TRBJ2-1; V gene: TRBV7-2; clone size: NA; D gene: TRBD2
CDR3 DNA: TGCGCCAGCAGCCAAGGCGGGGGGTGGGATACGCAGTATTTT; CDR3 protein: CASSQGGGWDTQYF; J gene: TRBJ2-3; V gene: TRBV4-1; clone size: NA; D gene: TRBD2
CDR3 DNA: TGTGCCAGCAGTGTGACAGTAACTAACTATGGCTACACCTTC; CDR3 protein: CASSVTVTNYGYTF; J gene: TRBJ1-2; V gene: TRBV6-1; clone size: NA; D gene: NA
CDR3 DNA: TGCGCCAGCAGCTATGGTCAACAGGGGGACGAGCAGTACTTC; CDR3 protein: CASSYGQQGDEQYF; J gene: TRBJ2-7; V gene: TRBV5-1; clone size: NA; D gene: TRBD1
CDR3 DNA: TGTGCTAGTGGTCTTGAGGGGGCCGTGCAGTACTTC; CDR3 protein: CASGLEGAVQYF; J gene: TRBJ2-7; V gene: TRBV12-5; clone size: NA; D gene: TRBD1
CDR3 DNA: TGTGCCAGCAGCTCCTACAGCCCCCGGGGCGAGCAGTACTTC; CDR3 protein: CASSSYSPRGEQYF; J gene: TRBJ2-7; V gene: TRBV7-8; clone size: NA; D gene: NA
CDR3 DNA: TGTGCCAGCAGCCTTCGGGAGGGCTCCTACGAGCAGTACTTC; CDR3 protein: CASSLREGSYEQYF; J gene: TRBJ2-7; V gene: TRBV5-4; clone size: NA; D gene: TRBD2
CDR3 DNA: TGTGCCAGCAGCTCACAGGACAGAAGCAGCTACACCTTC; CDR3 protein: CASSSQDRSSYTF; J gene: TRBJ1-2; V gene: TRBV11-3; clone size: NA; D gene: NA
CDR3 DNA: TGTGCCAGCGTCGGGCAGCGGGAGGGCCGAAATAATGAGCAGTTCTTC; CDR3 protein: CASVGQREGRNNEQFF; J gene: TRBJ2-1; V gene: TRBV11-3; clone size: NA; D gene: TRBD2
CDR3 DNA: TGTGCCAGCAGTTACGGACGGACAGGGATCCGGAGCGAGCAGTACTTC; CDR3 protein: CASSYGRTGIRSEQYF; J gene: TRBJ2-7; V gene: TRBV6-5; clone size: NA; D gene: TRBD1
CDR3 DNA: TGTGCCTGGAGTGTGGGCCGGGGCTATGGCTACACCTTC; CDR3 protein: CAWSVGRGYGYTF; J gene: TRBJ1-2; V gene: TRBV30; clone size: NA; D gene: NA
CDR3 DNA: TGTGCCAGCTCACCCCGACGACAGGGGGGTAAGAGCAATCAGCCCCAGCATTTT; CDR3 protein: CASSPRRQGGKSNQPQHF; J gene: TRBJ1-5; V gene: TRBV18; clone size: NA; D gene: TRBD1
CDR3 DNA: TGTGCCAGTAGTATCAACAGGGGATTCGCTGAAGCTTTCTTT; CDR3 protein: CASSINRGFAEAFF; J gene: TRBJ1-1; V gene: TRBV19; clone size: NA; D gene: TRBD1
CDR3 DNA: TGTGCCAGCAGTTTTGCTAGCGGAGACACCGGGGAGCTGTTTTTT; CDR3 protein: CASSFASGDTGELFF; J gene: TRBJ2-2; V gene: TRBV28; clone size: NA; D gene: TRBD2
CDR3 DNA: TGTGCCACCACCCCGACTAGCGGGAGTTCCTACAATGAGCAGTTCTTC; CDR3 protein: CATTPTSGSSYNEQFF; J gene: TRBJ2-1; V gene: TRBV19; clone size: once; D gene: TRBD2
CDR3 DNA: TGTGCCAGCTTCAGGGAAAGGGGTGGCTACACCTTC; CDR3 protein: CASFRERGGYTF; J gene: TRBJ1-2; V gene: TRBV28; clone size: NA; D gene: NA
CDR3 DNA: TGCGCCAGCAGCTTGGAAGGAGGAGGGTTAGGGTACACCGGGGAGCTGTTTTTT; CDR3 protein: CASSLEGGGLGYTGELFF; J gene: TRBJ2-2; V gene: TRBV5-1; clone size: NA; D gene: NA
CDR3 DNA: TGCAGCGTTGACCCCCAGGCAGGGGGCATCAATCAGCCCCAGCATTTT; CDR3 protein: CSVDPQAGGINQPQHF; J gene: TRBJ1-5; V gene: TRBV29-1; clone size: NA; D gene: TRBD1
CDR3 DNA: TGTGCCAGCAGCCTAAACTTGCCCCGTCCTGAGCAGTTCTTC; CDR3 protein: CASSLNLPRPEQFF; J gene: TRBJ2-1; V gene: TRBV14; clone size: NA; D gene: NA
CDR3 DNA: TGTGCCAGCAGCTTAGGGTGGAGCACCTACAATGAGCAGTTCTTC; CDR3 protein: CASSLGWSTYNEQFF; J gene: TRBJ2-1; V gene: TRBV7-9; clone size: NA; D gene: NA
CDR3 DNA: TGTGCCACCAGCCAGGGGCGGAACACTGAAGCTTTCTTT; CDR3 protein: CATSQGRNTEAFF; J gene: TRBJ1-1; V gene: TRBV15; clone size: NA; D gene: NA
CDR3 DNA: TGTGCCAGCAGCTTTCGGACTAGCGGGAACGAGCAGTACTTC; CDR3 protein: CASSFRTSGNEQYF; J gene: TRBJ2-7; V gene: TRBV5-5; clone size: once; D gene: TRBD2
CDR3 DNA: TGTGCCAGCACAGACTACAATGAGCAGTTCTTC; CDR3 protein: CASTDYNEQFF; J gene: TRBJ2-1; V gene: TRBV6-1; clone size: NA; D gene: NA
CDR3 DNA: TGTGCTAGCAGCTTAGCGGGAGTGGGTACAGATACGCAGTATTTT; CDR3 protein: CASSLAGVGTDTQYF; J gene: TRBJ2-3; V gene: TRBV7-7; clone size: NA; D gene: TRBD2
CDR3 DNA: TGTGCCAGCAGCTCCTATGAAAAACTGTTTTTT; CDR3 protein: CASSSYEKLFF; J gene: TRBJ1-4; V gene: TRBV7-8; clone size: NA; D gene: NA
CDR3 DNA: TGTGCTAGTGGTCACAATCAGCCCCAGCATTTT; CDR3 protein: CASGHNQPQHF; J gene: TRBJ1-5; V gene: TRBV12-5; clone size: NA; D gene: NA
CDR3 DNA: TGTGCCAGCGAAACGGACAGCTCCTACGAGCAGTACTTC; CDR3 protein: CASETDSSYEQYF; J gene: TRBJ2-7; V gene: TRBV27; clone size: NA; D gene: NA